These T cell receptor beta chains were read from a single sample in a study of blood T cell repertoires in COVID-19. TCRdb's table, derived via immunoSEQ multiplex PCR, lists solely in-frame clones and lacks some. The sample holds under 200,000 clones; about 80% are singletons and the top ten take less than 2%. The specimen was peripheral blood. All receptors come from a human donor in a cohort sampled during active COVID-19. Both conserved end residues are part of each CDR3. The D gene is left open where the match is weak. Not every row has a clone size; where given, it reads once, few, many or a size class.

CDR3 length: 14
D gene: -
clone size: -
V gene: TRBV3-1/TRBV3-2
J gene: TRBJ2-3
CDR3 DNA: TGTGCCAGCAGCCACGACACCAGCACAGATACGCAGTATTTT
CDR3 protein: CASSHDTSTDTQYF

CDR3 length: 15
D gene: -
clone size: once
V gene: TRBV4-3
J gene: TRBJ1-4
CDR3 DNA: TGCGCCAGCAGCCAACAAACAGGGCGGGATGAAAAACTGTTTTTT
CDR3 protein: CASSQQTGRDEKLFF

CDR3 length: 11
D gene: TRBD1
clone size: -
V gene: TRBV5-1
J gene: TRBJ1-2
CDR3 DNA: TGCGCCAGCAGCCGTGACAGGGGACTCACCTTC
CDR3 protein: CASSRDRGLTF

CDR3 length: 15
D gene: -
clone size: few
V gene: TRBV28
J gene: TRBJ1-5
CDR3 DNA: TGTGCCAGCAGTTTAGGGGGCGCGAGTGGTCAGCCCCAGCATTTT
CDR3 protein: CASSLGGASGQPQHF

CDR3 length: 16
D gene: TRBD1
clone size: -
V gene: TRBV6-5
J gene: TRBJ2-7
CDR3 DNA: TGTGCCAGCAGTTACAGGAGGACAGGGGGTATCCACGAGCAGTACTTC
CDR3 protein: CASSYRRTGGIHEQYF

CDR3 length: 16
D gene: -
clone size: once
V gene: TRBV9
J gene: TRBJ2-6
CDR3 DNA: TGTGCCAGCAGCGTAGTAGGGGCATCTGGGGCCAACGTCCTGACTTTC
CDR3 protein: CASSVVGASGANVLTF

CDR3 length: 12
D gene: -
clone size: -
V gene: TRBV28
J gene: TRBJ2-7
CDR3 DNA: TGTGCCAGCAGTTTTGAGATCTACGAGCAGTACTTC
CDR3 protein: CASSFEIYEQYF

CDR3 length: 16
D gene: -
clone size: -
V gene: TRBV18
J gene: TRBJ2-6
CDR3 DNA: TGTGCCAGCTCCCCCGACAGTCCCTCTGGGGCCAACGTCCTGACTTTC
CDR3 protein: CASSPDSPSGANVLTF

CDR3 length: 15
D gene: TRBD2
clone size: -
V gene: TRBV9
J gene: TRBJ2-1
CDR3 DNA: TGTGCCAGCAGCGTCGGACTAGCGGGAAACAATGAGCAGTTCTTC
CDR3 protein: CASSVGLAGNNEQFF

CDR3 length: 14
D gene: -
clone size: -
V gene: TRBV6-5
J gene: TRBJ1-1
CDR3 DNA: TGTGCCAGCAGTTACTCGCGGCGGAACACTGAAGCTTTCTTT
CDR3 protein: CASSYSRRNTEAFF

CDR3 length: 14
D gene: TRBD1
clone size: -
V gene: TRBV7-9
J gene: TRBJ1-2
CDR3 DNA: TGTGCCAGCAGTCAAACAGGGGGCCGGTATGGCTACACCTTC
CDR3 protein: CASSQTGGRYGYTF

CDR3 length: 14
D gene: -
clone size: -
V gene: TRBV7-9
J gene: TRBJ1-1
CDR3 DNA: TGTGCCAGCAGCCCAGGGTCCATGAACACTGAAGCTTTCTTT
CDR3 protein: CASSPGSMNTEAFF

CDR3 length: 15
D gene: -
clone size: -
V gene: TRBV16
J gene: TRBJ1-1
CDR3 DNA: TGTGCCAGCAGCCAATTTCCAGGCTCGAACACTGAAGCTTTCTTT
CDR3 protein: CASSQFPGSNTEAFF

CDR3 length: 14
D gene: -
clone size: -
V gene: TRBV5-1
J gene: TRBJ2-7
CDR3 DNA: TGCGCCAGCAGCTTCCGGGACAACTCCTACGAGCAGTACTTC
CDR3 protein: CASSFRDNSYEQYF

CDR3 length: 15
D gene: TRBD1
clone size: -
V gene: TRBV19
J gene: TRBJ2-1
CDR3 DNA: TGTGCCAGTAGTCTGAGGGGGCATCGAAACAATGAGCAGTTCTTC
CDR3 protein: CASSLRGHRNNEQFF

CDR3 length: 15
D gene: -
clone size: -
V gene: TRBV18
J gene: TRBJ1-2
CDR3 DNA: TGTGCCAGCTCACCAGGGGCAGGAGTTAACTATGGCTACACCTTC
CDR3 protein: CASSPGAGVNYGYTF

CDR3 length: 14
D gene: -
clone size: -
V gene: TRBV6-5
J gene: TRBJ1-2
CDR3 DNA: TGTGCCTACTCAGTGCTTCAGGACTCCTATGGCTACACCTTC
CDR3 protein: CAYSVLQDSYGYTF

CDR3 length: 13
D gene: -
clone size: few
V gene: TRBV6-5
J gene: TRBJ1-4
CDR3 DNA: TGTGCCAGCGCAGCGGCAGGGGACGAAAAACTGTTTTTT
CDR3 protein: CASAAAGDEKLFF

CDR3 length: 15
D gene: TRBD2
clone size: -
V gene: TRBV9
J gene: TRBJ2-1
CDR3 DNA: TGTGCCAGCAGTCCGACTAGCGGGGCCTACAATGAGCAGTTCTTC
CDR3 protein: CASSPTSGAYNEQFF

CDR3 length: 14
D gene: -
clone size: -
V gene: TRBV27
J gene: TRBJ1-6
CDR3 DNA: TGTGCCAGCAGTCCCCGGGACATAAATTCACCCCTCCACTTT
CDR3 protein: CASSPRDINSPLHF

CDR3 length: 11
D gene: -
clone size: -
V gene: TRBV10-2
J gene: TRBJ2-2
CDR3 DNA: TGCGCCAGCACTTCCACCGGGGAGCTGTTTTTT
CDR3 protein: CASTSTGELFF

CDR3 length: 15
D gene: -
clone size: -
V gene: TRBV5-8
J gene: TRBJ2-6
CDR3 DNA: TGTGCCAGCAGACGCAGAGGCTCTGGGGCCAACGTCCTGACTTTC
CDR3 protein: CASRRRGSGANVLTF

CDR3 length: 16
D gene: TRBD1
clone size: -
V gene: TRBV4-2
J gene: TRBJ1-2
CDR3 DNA: TGTGCCAGCAGCCAGGAGGGGGCAGGGAAAAACTATGGCTACACCTTC
CDR3 protein: CASSQEGAGKNYGYTF

CDR3 length: 13
D gene: -
clone size: -
V gene: TRBV7-2
J gene: TRBJ1-5
CDR3 DNA: TGTGCCAGCAGCTTAGCGGAGCATCAGCCCCAGCATTTT
CDR3 protein: CASSLAEHQPQHF

CDR3 length: 14
D gene: TRBD2
clone size: -
V gene: TRBV7-9
J gene: TRBJ2-7
CDR3 DNA: TGTGCCAGCAGCCCCCGGACTAGCGGAGACGAGCAGTACTTC
CDR3 protein: CASSPRTSGDEQYF

CDR3 length: 13
D gene: -
clone size: few
V gene: TRBV11-2
J gene: TRBJ1-2
CDR3 DNA: TGTGCCAGCAGTTCAGACATTAACTATGGCTACACCTTC
CDR3 protein: CASSSDINYGYTF

CDR3 length: 15
D gene: -
clone size: -
V gene: TRBV4-3
J gene: TRBJ1-4
CDR3 DNA: TGCGCCAGCAGCCAGAACAGGGCTACTAATGAAAAACTGTTTTTT
CDR3 protein: CASSQNRATNEKLFF

CDR3 length: 14
D gene: -
clone size: once
V gene: TRBV15
J gene: TRBJ2-7
CDR3 DNA: TGTGCCACCAGGGGGAAGGAGGGTAGCGGCGAGCAGTACTTC
CDR3 protein: CATRGKEGSGEQYF

CDR3 length: 16
D gene: TRBD2
clone size: -
V gene: TRBV7-3
J gene: TRBJ2-3
CDR3 DNA: TGTGCCAGCAGCTCTCTAGCGGGGGGGAGCACAGATACGCAGTATTTT
CDR3 protein: CASSSLAGGSTDTQYF

CDR3 length: 12
D gene: -
clone size: -
V gene: TRBV5-1
J gene: TRBJ2-7
CDR3 DNA: TGCGCCAGCAGCTTGTGGAGCTACGAGCAGTACTTC
CDR3 protein: CASSLWSYEQYF

CDR3 length: 13
D gene: -
clone size: -
V gene: TRBV12-3/TRBV12-4
J gene: TRBJ1-1
CDR3 DNA: TGTGCCAGCAGCCTTGCGGGGAACGCTGAAGCTTTCTTT
CDR3 protein: CASSLAGNAEAFF

CDR3 length: 17
D gene: TRBD2
clone size: -
V gene: TRBV10-3
J gene: TRBJ2-1
CDR3 DNA: TGTGCCATCAGTGCGTCTCCGGGACTAGCGGGAGAGTGGGAGCAGTTCTTC
CDR3 protein: CAISASPGLAGEWEQFF

CDR3 length: 16
D gene: TRBD1
clone size: -
V gene: TRBV6-2/TRBV6-3
J gene: TRBJ2-7
CDR3 DNA: TGTGCCAGCAGTCAGGTTCGGACAGGACTCTCCTACGAGCAGTACTTC
CDR3 protein: CASSQVRTGLSYEQYF

CDR3 length: 15
D gene: TRBD1
clone size: once
V gene: TRBV19
J gene: TRBJ1-4
CDR3 DNA: TGTGCCAGTAGTTCAGGGGGAGTCGGTCAGGAAAAACTGTTTTTT
CDR3 protein: CASSSGGVGQEKLFF

CDR3 length: 13
D gene: -
clone size: -
V gene: TRBV10-3
J gene: TRBJ2-7
CDR3 DNA: TGTGCCATCAGTGGGAGCAGCTCCTACGAGCAGTACTTC
CDR3 protein: CAISGSSSYEQYF

CDR3 length: 14
D gene: -
clone size: -
V gene: TRBV3-1/TRBV3-2
J gene: TRBJ2-3
CDR3 DNA: TGTGCCAGCGGGGCTGACTCCAACACAGATACGCAGTATTTT
CDR3 protein: CASGADSNTDTQYF

CDR3 length: 15
D gene: TRBD1
clone size: few
V gene: TRBV19
J gene: TRBJ2-5
CDR3 DNA: TGTGCCAGTAGTCCTCAACAACAGGGGGCTAAGACCCAGTACTTC
CDR3 protein: CASSPQQQGAKTQYF

CDR3 length: 13
D gene: -
clone size: -
V gene: TRBV12-3/TRBV12-4
J gene: TRBJ1-4
CDR3 DNA: TGTGCCAGCAGTTTGGAGGGACCCCGAAAACTGTTTTTT
CDR3 protein: CASSLEGPRKLFF

CDR3 length: 15
D gene: TRBD2
clone size: -
V gene: TRBV11-3
J gene: TRBJ2-1
CDR3 DNA: TGTGCCAGCAGCTTAGTGGGAGGGAGTGGGAATGAGCAGTTCTTC
CDR3 protein: CASSLVGGSGNEQFF

CDR3 length: 14
D gene: TRBD2
clone size: -
V gene: TRBV7-2
J gene: TRBJ2-3
CDR3 DNA: TGTGCCAGCAGCTTTACGGGGGGGGATACTACGCAGTATTTT
CDR3 protein: CASSFTGGDTTQYF

CDR3 length: 18
D gene: -
clone size: -
V gene: TRBV7-8
J gene: TRBJ2-7
CDR3 DNA: TGTGCCAGCAGCTTAGCGGAGGTCGGGCTAGCGCGGACCTACGAGCAGTACTTC
CDR3 protein: CASSLAEVGLARTYEQYF